This T cell receptor (beta chain) was recovered during a study of Ad26.COV2.S vaccination and SARS-CoV-2 variants. Background on the study: Ad26.COV2.S given intramuscularly, once or twice 56 days apart.

The CDR3 has 12 amino acids. The germline V gene has CDR1 SNHLY and CDR2 FYNNEI. Trimming cost V 8 bases and J 10 bases, with 17 bases left between them. TCRdb's table, derived via immunoSEQ multiplex PCR, lists solely in-frame clones and lacks some. The repertoire consists of 380,000 or so clones, with roughly 85% occurring once and the leading ten covering around 7.3%. Treatment specified: over 15 received Ad26.COV2.S at low or high dose, single or two shots; 5 received placebo; per-sample allocation not given. Samples analyzed were those drawn on day 63 after the first vaccine or placebo injection. This adult donor, from Boston, was 18-55 years old.

The chain has TRBV2 and TRBJ1-1; no firm D call. The source of this sequence is a person between 18 and 65 years old who received the Ad26.COV2.S COVID-19 vaccine or a placebo. This material consisted of peripheral blood, taken in a trial of Ad26.COV2.S vaccine versus placebo. The CDR3 sequence is CASLLGSSGAFF. Here the CDR3 DNA reads TGTGCCAGCCTGCTGGGGAGCTCCGGAGCTTTCTTT.